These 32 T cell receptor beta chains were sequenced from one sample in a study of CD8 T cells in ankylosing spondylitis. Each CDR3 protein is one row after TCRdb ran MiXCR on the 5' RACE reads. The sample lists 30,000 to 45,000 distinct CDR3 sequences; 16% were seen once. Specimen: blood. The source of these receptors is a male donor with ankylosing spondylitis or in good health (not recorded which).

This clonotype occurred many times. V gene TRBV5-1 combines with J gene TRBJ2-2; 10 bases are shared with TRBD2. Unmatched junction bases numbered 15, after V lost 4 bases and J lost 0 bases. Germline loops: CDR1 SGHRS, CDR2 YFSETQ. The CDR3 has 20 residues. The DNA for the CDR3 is TGCGCCAGCAGCCGGGGCAGGTCTCTAGCGGGGGCCGCGAACACCGGGGAGCTGTTTTTT. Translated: CASSRGRSLAGAANTGELFF.

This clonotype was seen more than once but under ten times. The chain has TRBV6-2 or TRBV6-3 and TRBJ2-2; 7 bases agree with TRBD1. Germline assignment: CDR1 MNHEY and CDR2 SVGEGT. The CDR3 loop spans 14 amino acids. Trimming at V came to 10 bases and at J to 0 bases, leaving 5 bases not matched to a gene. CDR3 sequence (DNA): TGTGCCATCAGACAGGGTACGAACACCGGGGAGCTGTTTTTT. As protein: CAIRQGTNTGELFF.

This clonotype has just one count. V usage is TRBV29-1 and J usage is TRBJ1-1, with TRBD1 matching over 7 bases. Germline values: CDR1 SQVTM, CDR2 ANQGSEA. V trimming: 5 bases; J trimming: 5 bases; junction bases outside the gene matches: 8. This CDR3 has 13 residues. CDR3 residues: CSVFTGDLTEAFF. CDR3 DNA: TGCAGCGTTTTTACAGGGGATTTAACTGAAGCTTTCTTT.

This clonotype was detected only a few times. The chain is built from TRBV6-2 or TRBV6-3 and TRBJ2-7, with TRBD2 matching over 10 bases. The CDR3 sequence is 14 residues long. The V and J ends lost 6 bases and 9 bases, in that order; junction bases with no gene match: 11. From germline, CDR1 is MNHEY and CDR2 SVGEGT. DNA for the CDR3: TGTGCCAGCAGCTGGACTAGCGGCCTAAAAGGGCAGTACTTC. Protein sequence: CASSWTSGLKGQYF.

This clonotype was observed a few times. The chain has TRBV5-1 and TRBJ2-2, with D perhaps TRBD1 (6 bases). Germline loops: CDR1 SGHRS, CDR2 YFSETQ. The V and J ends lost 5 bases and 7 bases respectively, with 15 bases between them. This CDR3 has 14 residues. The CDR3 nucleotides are TGCGCCAGCAGACCCTCGACAGGCGTCGGGGAGCTGTTTTTT. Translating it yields CASRPSTGVGELFF.

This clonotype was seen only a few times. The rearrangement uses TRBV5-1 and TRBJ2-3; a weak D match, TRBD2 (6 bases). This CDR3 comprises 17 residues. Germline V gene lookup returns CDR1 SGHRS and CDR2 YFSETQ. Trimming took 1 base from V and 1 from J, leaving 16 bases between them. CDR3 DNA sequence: TGCGCCAGCAGCTTGAGCCTTAGGAGGGGCGGCACAGATACGCAGTATTTT. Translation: CASSLSLRRGGTDTQYF.

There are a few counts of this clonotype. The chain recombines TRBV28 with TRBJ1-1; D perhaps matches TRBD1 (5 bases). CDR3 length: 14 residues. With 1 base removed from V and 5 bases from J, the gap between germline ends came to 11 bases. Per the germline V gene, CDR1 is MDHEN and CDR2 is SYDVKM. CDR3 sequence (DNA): TGTGCCAGCAGTTTATCCAGAGGGGAGACTGAAGCTTTCTTT. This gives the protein CASSLSRGETEAFF.

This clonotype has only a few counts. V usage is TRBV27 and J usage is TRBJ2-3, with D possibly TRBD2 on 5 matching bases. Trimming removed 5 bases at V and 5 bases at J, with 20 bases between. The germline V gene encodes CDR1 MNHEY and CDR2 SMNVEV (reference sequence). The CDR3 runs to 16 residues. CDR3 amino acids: CASSASLAPWGDTQYF. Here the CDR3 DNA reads TGTGCCAGCAGTGCATCCCTAGCACCCTGGGGAGATACGCAGTATTTT.

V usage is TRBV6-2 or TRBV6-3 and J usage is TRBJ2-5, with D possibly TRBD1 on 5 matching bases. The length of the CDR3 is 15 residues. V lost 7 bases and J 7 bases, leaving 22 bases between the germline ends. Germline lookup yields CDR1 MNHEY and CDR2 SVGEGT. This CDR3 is CASKGSPKFRGTQYF. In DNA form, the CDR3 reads TGTGCCAGCAAAGGTAGCCCCAAGTTTAGGGGGACCCAGTACTTC.

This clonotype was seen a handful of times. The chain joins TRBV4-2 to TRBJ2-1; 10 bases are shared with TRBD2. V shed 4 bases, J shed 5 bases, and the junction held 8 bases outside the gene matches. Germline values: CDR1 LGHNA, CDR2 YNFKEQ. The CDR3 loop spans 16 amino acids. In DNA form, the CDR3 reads TGTGCCAGCAGCCTTAGCGGGGGGAATCATAACAATGAGCAGTTCTTC. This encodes CASSLSGGNHNNEQFF.

The CDR3 DNA follows: TGTGCCAGCTCACCAACGCAGGGAGTCGAGGAAAAACTGTTTTTT. As protein: CASSPTQGVEEKLFF. The chain is built from TRBV18 and TRBJ1-4; possible D gene TRBD1, 5 bases. Germline V gene lookup returns CDR1 KGHSH and CDR2 LQKENI. The length of the CDR3 is 15 residues. Trimming left V 2 bases short and J 8 bases short, with 15 bases between.

CDR3 residues: CATSGTVQETQYF. The CDR3 DNA reads as TGTGCCACCAGCGGGACAGTTCAAGAGACCCAGTACTTC. The chain joins TRBV15 to TRBJ2-5, with 7 bases aligning to TRBD1. In germline, CDR1 is LNHNV, CDR2 YYDKDF (reference sequence). This CDR3 contains 13 residues. Unmatched junction bases numbered 2, after V lost 5 bases and J lost 2 bases.

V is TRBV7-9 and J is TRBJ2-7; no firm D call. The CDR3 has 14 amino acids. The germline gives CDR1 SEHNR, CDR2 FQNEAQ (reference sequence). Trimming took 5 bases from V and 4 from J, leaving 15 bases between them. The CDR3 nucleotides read TGTGCCAGCAGCGAAGGCGGCCTAGAGTACGAGCAGTACTTC. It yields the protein CASSEGGLEYEQYF.

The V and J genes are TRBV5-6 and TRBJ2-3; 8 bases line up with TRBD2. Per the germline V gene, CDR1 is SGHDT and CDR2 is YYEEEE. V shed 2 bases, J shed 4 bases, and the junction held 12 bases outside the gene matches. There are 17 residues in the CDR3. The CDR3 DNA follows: TGTGCCAGCAGCTTACGGGGGGGCGCTTGGTTTTCAGATACGCAGTATTTT. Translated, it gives CASSLRGGAWFSDTQYF.

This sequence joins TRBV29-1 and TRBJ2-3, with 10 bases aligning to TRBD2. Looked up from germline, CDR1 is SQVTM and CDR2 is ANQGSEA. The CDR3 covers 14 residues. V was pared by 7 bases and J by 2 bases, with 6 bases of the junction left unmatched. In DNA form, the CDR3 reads TGCAGCGCCCGGACTAGCGGAACCACAGATACGCAGTATTTT. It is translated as CSARTSGTTDTQYF.

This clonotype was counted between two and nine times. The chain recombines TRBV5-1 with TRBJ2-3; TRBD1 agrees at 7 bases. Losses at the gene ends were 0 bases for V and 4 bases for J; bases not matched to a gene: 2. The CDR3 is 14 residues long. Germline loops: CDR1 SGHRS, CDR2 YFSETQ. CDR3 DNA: TGCGCCAGCAGCTTGGGACAGGGTGCAGATACGCAGTATTTT. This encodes CASSLGQGADTQYF.

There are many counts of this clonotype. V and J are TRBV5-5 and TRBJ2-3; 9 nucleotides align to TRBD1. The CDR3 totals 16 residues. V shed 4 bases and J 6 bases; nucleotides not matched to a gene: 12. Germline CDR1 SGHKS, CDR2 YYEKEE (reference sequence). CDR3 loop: CASSPVRTGERDTQYF. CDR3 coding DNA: TGTGCCAGCAGCCCAGTAAGGACAGGGGAAAGGGATACGCAGTATTTT.

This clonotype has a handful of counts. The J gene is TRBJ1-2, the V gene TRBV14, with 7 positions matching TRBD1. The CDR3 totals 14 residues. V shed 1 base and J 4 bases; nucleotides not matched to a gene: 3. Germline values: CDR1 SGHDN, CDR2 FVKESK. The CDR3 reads CASSQGTGPYGYTF. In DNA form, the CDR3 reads TGTGCCAGCAGCCAAGGGACAGGTCCCTATGGCTACACCTTC.

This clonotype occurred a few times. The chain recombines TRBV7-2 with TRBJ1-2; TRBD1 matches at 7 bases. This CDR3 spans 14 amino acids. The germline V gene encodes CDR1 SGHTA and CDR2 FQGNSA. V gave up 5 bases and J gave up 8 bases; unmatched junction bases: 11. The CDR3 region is CASSQANTGDGYTF. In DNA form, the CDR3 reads TGTGCCAGCAGCCAGGCTAACACAGGGGACGGCTACACCTTC.

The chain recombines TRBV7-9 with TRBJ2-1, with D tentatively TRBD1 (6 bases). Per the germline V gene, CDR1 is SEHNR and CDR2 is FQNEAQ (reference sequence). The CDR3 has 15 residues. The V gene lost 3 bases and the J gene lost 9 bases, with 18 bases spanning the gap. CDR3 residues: CASSFLAGVGGEQFF. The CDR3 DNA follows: TGTGCCAGCAGCTTCTTGGCAGGGGTTGGTGGTGAGCAGTTCTTC.

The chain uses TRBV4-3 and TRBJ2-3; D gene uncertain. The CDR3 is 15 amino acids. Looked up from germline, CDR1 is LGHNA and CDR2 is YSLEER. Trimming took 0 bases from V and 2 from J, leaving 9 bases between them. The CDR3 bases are TGCGCCAGCAGCCAAGAAAGGTTCCCCACAGATACGCAGTATTTT. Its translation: CASSQERFPTDTQYF.

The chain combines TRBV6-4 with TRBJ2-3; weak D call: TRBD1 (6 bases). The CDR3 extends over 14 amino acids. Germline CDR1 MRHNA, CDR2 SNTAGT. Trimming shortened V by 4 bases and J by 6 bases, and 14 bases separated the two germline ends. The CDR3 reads CASSGTVGSDTQYF. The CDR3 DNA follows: TGTGCCAGCAGTGGGACAGTGGGATCGGATACGCAGTATTTT.

This CDR3 is CASGQYFEAFF. CDR3 in DNA: TGTGCCAGCGGACAGTATTTTGAAGCTTTCTTT. The V gene is TRBV7-9, the J gene TRBJ1-1; tentative D call: TRBD1 (6 bases). CDR1 and CDR2 (germline): SEHNR, FQNEAQ (reference sequence). This CDR3 comprises 11 residues. V was pared by 8 bases and J by 7 bases, with 11 bases between.

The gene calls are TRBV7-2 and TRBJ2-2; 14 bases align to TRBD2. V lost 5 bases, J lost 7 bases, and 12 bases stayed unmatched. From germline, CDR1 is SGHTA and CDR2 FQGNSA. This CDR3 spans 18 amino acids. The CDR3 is CASSNEGTSGRNGGELFF. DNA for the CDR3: TGTGCCAGCAGCAATGAAGGGACTAGCGGGAGAAACGGCGGGGAGCTGTTTTTT.

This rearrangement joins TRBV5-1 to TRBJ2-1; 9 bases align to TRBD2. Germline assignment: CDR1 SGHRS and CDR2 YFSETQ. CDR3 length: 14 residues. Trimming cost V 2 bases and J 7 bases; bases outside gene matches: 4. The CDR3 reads CASSLGLAFNEQFF. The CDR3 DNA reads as TGCGCCAGCAGCTTAGGACTAGCGTTTAATGAGCAGTTCTTC.

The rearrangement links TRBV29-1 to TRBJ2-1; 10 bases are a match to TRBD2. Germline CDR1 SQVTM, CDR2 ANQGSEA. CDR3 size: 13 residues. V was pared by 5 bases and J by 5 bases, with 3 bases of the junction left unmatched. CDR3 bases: TGCAGCGTTAGCGGGAGGGCCCACAATGAGCAGTTCTTC. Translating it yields CSVSGRAHNEQFF.

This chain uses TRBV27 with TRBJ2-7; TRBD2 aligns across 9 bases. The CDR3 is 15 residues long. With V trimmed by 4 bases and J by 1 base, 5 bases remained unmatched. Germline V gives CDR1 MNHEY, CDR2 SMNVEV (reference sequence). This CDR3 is CASSYASGMSYEQYF. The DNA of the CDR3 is TGTGCCAGCAGTTACGCTAGCGGGATGTCCTACGAGCAGTACTTC.

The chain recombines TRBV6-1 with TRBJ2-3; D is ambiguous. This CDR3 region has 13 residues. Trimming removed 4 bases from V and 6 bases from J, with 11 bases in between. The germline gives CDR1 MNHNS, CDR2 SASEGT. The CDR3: CASSVSNSDTQYF. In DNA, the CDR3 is TGTGCCAGCAGTGTTTCAAATTCGGATACGCAGTATTTT.

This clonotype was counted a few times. The CDR3 region has the DNA TGTGCCAGCAGCCCCCGCGGAGGTCTAAATGAAAAACTGTTTTTT. As protein: CASSPRGGLNEKLFF. The rearrangement uses TRBV9 and TRBJ1-4; D remains unclear. Germline CDR1 and CDR2: SGDLS and YYNGEE. This CDR3 contains 15 residues. Trimming stripped 4 bases from V and 5 bases from J, with 15 bases between.

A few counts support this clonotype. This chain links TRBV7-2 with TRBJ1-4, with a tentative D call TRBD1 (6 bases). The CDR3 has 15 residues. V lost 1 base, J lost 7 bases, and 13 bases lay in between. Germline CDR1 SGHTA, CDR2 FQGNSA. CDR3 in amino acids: CASSLVPGAGEKLFF. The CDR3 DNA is TGTGCCAGCAGCTTAGTTCCAGGGGCGGGTGAAAAACTGTTTTTT.

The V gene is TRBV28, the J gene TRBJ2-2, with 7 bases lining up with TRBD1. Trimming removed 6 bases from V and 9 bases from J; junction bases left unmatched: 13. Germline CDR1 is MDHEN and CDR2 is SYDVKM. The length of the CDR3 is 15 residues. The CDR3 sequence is CASSIPGQTTRELFF. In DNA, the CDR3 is TGTGCCAGCAGCATCCCGGGACAGACGACCCGGGAGCTGTTTTTT.

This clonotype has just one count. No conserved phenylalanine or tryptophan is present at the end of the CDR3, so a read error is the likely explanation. The CDR3 protein is CARRNEQFL. Written as DNA, the CDR3 is TGTGCCAGGCGGAATGAGCAGTTCCTC. The chain is built from TRBV7-3 and TRBJ2-1, with no clear D. Germline loops: CDR1 SGHTA, CDR2 FQGTGA. The CDR3 loop spans 9 amino acids. V was clipped by 9 bases and J by 7 bases, with 4 bases between them.